The 29 T cell receptor beta chains below were found in one sample sequenced in a study of blood T cell repertoires in COVID-19. The repertoire was sequenced with immunoSEQ multiplex PCR; TCRdb's copy has only in-frame clones and lacks some. The data show 250,000 or so clones, about 88% seen once. Sequencing used peripheral blood. The receptors here all came from a woman aged 40 to 55 who had recovered from COVID-19.

In this sample, this clone turned up a few times. This specimen includes other DNA sequences encoding the same CDR3. J is TRBJ1-2 and V is TRBV30; D gene unclear. V gave up 5 bases and J gave up 4 bases, with 8 bases separating them. The CDR3 loop spans 11 amino acids. Germline loops: CDR1 GTSNPN, CDR2 SVGIG (reference sequence). The CDR3 spells CAWSAGYGYTF. The CDR3 nucleotides are TGTGCCTGGTCTGCGGGCTATGGCTACACCTTC.

The chain links TRBV2 to TRBJ1-2; D possibly corresponds to TRBD1 (5 bases). The V gene lost 9 bases and the J gene lost 0 bases, with 20 bases spanning the gap. This CDR3 comprises 16 residues. Germline V CDR1 and CDR2: SNHLY, FYNNEI. In nucleotides, the CDR3 is TGTGCCAGGGGGGGGTCAGGTGCTTCGGCTAACTATGGCTACACCTTC. Translated, it gives CARGGSGASANYGYTF.

This chain connects TRBV7-9 to TRBJ1-5; tentative D call: TRBD1 (6 bases). Trimming pared 1 base from V and 2 bases from J, leaving 12 bases between. The CDR3 sequence is 16 residues long. CDR1 SEHNR and CDR2 FQNEAQ come from the germline V gene (reference sequence). The CDR3 nucleotides read TGTGCCAGCAGCTTAGAGGCAGGGGCGGGCAATCAGCCCCAGCATTTT. Translation: CASSLEAGAGNQPQHF.

The V gene is TRBV5-5, the J gene TRBJ1-2; the D gene is possibly TRBD1 (5 bases). Germline V gives CDR1 SGHKS, CDR2 YYEKEE (reference sequence). V lost 1 base, J lost 0 bases, and 19 bases lay in between. This CDR3 comprises 18 residues. DNA of the CDR3: TGTGCCAGCAGCTTGTTTAGCTACGCGCAGGACACTAACTATGGCTACACCTTC. It is translated as CASSLFSYAQDTNYGYTF.

The V call is TRBV6-5, the J call TRBJ2-3, with D perhaps TRBD1 (6 bases). The CDR3 covers 15 residues. Trimming removed 6 bases from V and 4 bases from J, with 17 bases in between. CDR1 and CDR2 (germline): MNHEY, SVGAGI. The CDR3: CASSSRAGGADTQYF. The CDR3 DNA reads TGTGCCAGCAGCTCTCGAGCTGGGGGCGCAGATACGCAGTATTTT.

The V and J genes are TRBV19 and TRBJ1-2, with 7 bases that match TRBD1. CDR3 length: 12 amino acids. The junction had 3 bases not matched to a gene; V was cut back by 7 bases and J by 4 bases. Germline assignment: CDR1 LNHDA and CDR2 SQIVND (reference sequence). The CDR3 spells CASTSGGYGYTF. DNA for the CDR3: TGTGCCAGTACTTCAGGGGGCTATGGCTACACCTTC.

This chain joins TRBV11-3 and TRBJ2-1, with 12 bases aligning to TRBD2. Germline values: CDR1 SGHNT, CDR2 YENEEA. The CDR3 contains 16 residues. V lost 3 bases to trimming and J lost 5 bases; unmatched junction nucleotides: 5. For the CDR3, the DNA is TGTGCCAGCAGCTTCTCCAGACTAGCGGGAGACAATGAGCAGTTCTTC. Encoded protein: CASSFSRLAGDNEQFF.

The rearrangement joins TRBV19 to TRBJ2-5; possibly TRBD1 for D (5 bases). The CDR3 has 14 amino acids. Germline V CDR1 and CDR2: LNHDA, SQIVND (reference sequence). V gave up 4 bases and J gave up 1 base, with 10 bases separating them. Here the CDR3 reads CASSTRQFQETQYF. The CDR3 region has the DNA TGTGCCAGTAGTACGCGACAGTTCCAAGAGACCCAGTACTTC.

The rearrangement uses TRBV2 and TRBJ2-7, with a weak D call TRBD2 (7 bases). Per the germline V gene, CDR1 is SNHLY and CDR2 is FYNNEI. The CDR3 has 14 amino acids. Trimming stripped 5 bases from V and 0 bases from J, with 11 bases between. The CDR3 sequence: CASSSGGLSYEQYF. CDR3 sequence (DNA): TGTGCCAGCAGTTCGGGGGGCCTCTCCTACGAGCAGTACTTC.

The rearrangement joins TRBV5-1 to TRBJ2-2; maybe TRBD2 (5 bases). This CDR3 contains 20 residues. V lost 8 bases and J lost 4, with 33 bases in between. CDR1 SGHRS and CDR2 YFSETQ come from the germline V gene. The chain's CDR3 is CARVVRCGLGGRRCTGELFF. CDR3 bases: TGCGCCAGAGTTGTTCGGTGTGGGCTCGGCGGACGGAGGTGCACCGGGGAGCTGTTTTTT.

This chain connects TRBV3-1 (or the pseudogene TRBV3-2) to TRBJ1-6; a possible D gene is TRBD1 (6 bases). V lost 8 bases and J 0 bases, leaving 11 bases between the germline ends. The germline V gene has CDR1 LGHDT and CDR2 YNNKEL (reference sequence). This CDR3 comprises 15 residues. In DNA form, the CDR3 reads TGTGCCAGCGGTACAGGGAGCTCCTATAATTCACCCCTCCACTTT. This codes for CASGTGSSYNSPLHF.

The V gene is TRBV27, the J gene TRBJ2-7; perhaps TRBD2 as D (5 bases). The V and J ends lost 6 bases and 3 bases respectively, with 21 bases between them. CDR1 MNHEY and CDR2 SMNVEV come from the germline V gene (reference sequence). There are 16 residues in the CDR3. This CDR3 is CASSYPGKSRFYEQYV. DNA of the CDR3: TGTGCCAGCAGCTATCCCGGGAAATCGAGATTCTACGAGCAGTACGTC.

V usage is TRBV19 and J usage is TRBJ2-3; 9 bases line up with TRBD2. CDR1 LNHDA and CDR2 SQIVND come from the germline V gene (reference sequence). CDR3 length equals 15 residues. The J segment lost 5 bases and the V segment lost 3 bases, leaving 6 bases of the junction unmatched. CDR3 protein: CASSISGSRRDTQYF. CDR3 DNA: TGTGCCAGTAGTATTAGCGGGAGTAGGCGAGATACGCAGTATTTT.

This chain connects TRBV12-3 or TRBV12-4 to TRBJ1-5, with D perhaps TRBD1 (5 bases). The V end lost 5 bases, the J end lost 6 bases, and 11 bases lay between the germline ends. The CDR3 runs to 13 residues. This chain's CDR3 is CASSLGGSQPQHF. The DNA for the CDR3 is TGTGCCAGCAGTCTGGGGGGTAGTCAGCCCCAGCATTTT.

The rearrangement joins TRBV5-1 to TRBJ2-1; TRBD2 agrees at 12 bases. The V segment lost 6 bases and the J segment 7 bases; nucleotides outside the gene matches: 8. There are 15 residues in the CDR3. Germline CDR1 SGHRS, CDR2 YFSETQ. The CDR3 sequence is CASKRLAGALNEQFF. The DNA of the CDR3 is TGCGCCAGCAAAAGACTAGCGGGGGCTCTTAATGAGCAGTTCTTC.

V and J are TRBV10-1 and TRBJ2-2; 8 nucleotides line up with TRBD1. The germline CDR1 and CDR2 sequences are WNHNN and SYGVQD (reference sequence). Germline trimming cut 6 bases from V and 4 bases from J; bases unmatched to any gene: 4. This CDR3 has 14 amino acids. The CDR3 nucleotides read TGCGCCAGCAGCGGACAGGGTGGCACCGGGGAGCTGTTTTTT. Its protein product is CASSGQGGTGELFF.

On this clone: Different DNA sequences within this sample yield the same CDR3. The chain combines TRBV5-1 with TRBJ1-4; TRBD1 is a possible D gene (6 bases). Trimming took off 0 bases at V and 7 bases at J, with 10 bases between the two ends. The germline gives CDR1 SGHRS, CDR2 YFSETQ. This CDR3 spans 14 amino acids. The CDR3 nucleotides read TGCGCCAGCAGCTTGGGGCAGGGGAGTGAAAAACTGTTTTTT. Amino acids: CASSLGQGSEKLFF.

The chain links TRBV6-6 to TRBJ1-6; weak D call: TRBD1 (6 bases). CDR3 length: 15 residues. Germline V lookup: CDR1 MNHNY, CDR2 SVGAGI (reference sequence). V was trimmed by 5 bases and J by 7 bases, leaving 15 bases between them. This CDR3 reads CASSPRQGSNSPLHF. CDR3 DNA sequence: TGTGCCAGCAGTCCTCGGCAGGGGTCAAATTCACCCCTCCACTTT.

This clone was picked up one time. This rearrangement joins TRBV30 to TRBJ1-6; 7 nucleotides match TRBD1. Germline CDR1 and CDR2: GTSNPN and SVGIG (reference sequence). V dropped 3 bases and J dropped 10; count of bases not matched to a gene: 3. The CDR3 contains 12 residues. CDR3 in amino acids: CAWRTGQSPLHF. As DNA, the CDR3 is TGTGCCTGGAGGACAGGGCAATCACCCCTCCACTTT. The whole variable domain, remainder taken from reference TRBV30 and TRBJ1-6, is SQTIHQWPATLVQPVGSPLSLECTVEGTSNPNLYWYRQAAGRGLQLLFYSVGIGQISSEVPQNLSASRPQDRQFILSSKKLLLSDSGFYLCAWRTGQSPLHFGNGTRLTVT.

This chain connects TRBV5-1 to TRBJ2-5, with D maybe TRBD2 (6 bases). This CDR3 is built from 13 residues. The V end lost 3 bases, the J end lost 2 bases, and 8 bases lay between the germline ends. CDR1 and CDR2 from the germline V gene are SGHRS and YFSETQ. CDR3 in amino acids: CASSSGRQETQYF. In DNA, the CDR3 is TGCGCCAGCAGCTCAGGGAGGCAAGAGACCCAGTACTTC.

The chain carries TRBV7-2 and TRBJ2-5; D ambiguous. V was trimmed by 3 bases and J by 0 bases, leaving 8 bases between them. The CDR3 extends over 14 amino acids. From germline, CDR1 is SGHTA and CDR2 FQGNSA. In nucleotides, the CDR3 is TGTGCCAGCAGCTTTACTACGAACCAAGAGACCCAGTACTTC. The encoded protein is CASSFTTNQETQYF.

In the case of this clone: The DNA is left out, because the CDR3 cannot be placed on it with certainty; the CDR3 is given as TCRdb lists it. V and J are TRBV19 and TRBJ2-7; the listed D gene, TRBD2, was not tested against the DNA. From germline, CDR1 is LNHDA and CDR2 SQIVND (reference sequence). The CDR3 is made up of 14 amino acids, end residues included. CDR3 loop: CASTSGGQSYEQYF.

The V call is TRBV19, the J call TRBJ2-1; TRBD2 might be the D (5 bases). The CDR3 extends over 15 amino acids. The V gene lost 3 bases and the J gene lost 0 bases, with 9 bases spanning the gap. Germline CDR1 reads LNHDA; CDR2 reads SQIVND (reference sequence). The CDR3 is CASSIGENSYNEQFF. CDR3 coding DNA: TGTGCCAGTAGTATTGGGGAGAACTCCTACAATGAGCAGTTCTTC.

The chain employs TRBV15 and TRBJ1-4, with 8 bases fitting TRBD1. Germline trimming cut 0 bases from V and 7 bases from J; bases unmatched to any gene: 7. CDR3 length: 16 residues. Germline V gene data show CDR1 as LNHNV and CDR2 as YYDKDF (reference sequence). CDR3 nucleotides: TGTGCCACCAGCAGAGAAGGGACAGGAGGGGCTGAAAAACTGTTTTTT. This gives the protein CATSREGTGGAEKLFF.

The J gene is TRBJ2-3, the V gene TRBV11-3, with D maybe TRBD1 (6 bases). Per germline, CDR1 SGHNT and CDR2 YENEEA. This CDR3 is built from 13 residues. Trimming cost V 4 bases and J 5 bases, with 10 bases left between them. The CDR3 spells CASSSGVIDTQYF. The CDR3 DNA reads as TGTGCCAGCAGCTCAGGGGTAATAGATACGCAGTATTTT.

This sequence joins TRBV7-2 and TRBJ2-6, with 7 bases aligning to TRBD1. Germline V gene data show CDR1 as SGHTA and CDR2 as FQGNSA. The V gene end was trimmed by 5 bases and the J gene end by 3 bases; junction bases not matched to a gene: 10. This CDR3 spans 17 amino acids. The CDR3 sequence: CASSNDRARGGANVLTF. The DNA of the CDR3 is TGTGCCAGCAGCAACGACAGGGCCCGGGGTGGGGCCAACGTCCTGACTTTC.

The V call is TRBV7-8, the J call TRBJ2-1, with 8 bases that match TRBD2. The CDR3 length is 14 residues. With 5 bases clipped from V and 2 bases from J, the junction kept 2 bases outside the gene matches. Germline V gene data show CDR1 as SGHVS and CDR2 as FQNEAQ. The CDR3 loop reads CASSLLAAYNEQFF. The CDR3 DNA sequence: TGTGCCAGCAGCCTACTAGCGGCCTACAATGAGCAGTTCTTC.

The rearrangement links TRBV7-2 to TRBJ2-1; TRBD2 matches at 9 bases. After removal of 3 bases from V and 8 bases from J, the junction contained 14 bases not matched to a gene. This CDR3 comprises 17 residues. Germline V CDR1 and CDR2: SGHTA, FQGNSA. The CDR3 bases are TGTGCCAGCAGCTTCGTGTCCCTTCGCGGGGGGGGGTATGAGCAGTTCTTC. Amino acids: CASSFVSLRGGGYEQFF.

The chain employs TRBV12-5 and TRBJ1-1; D unclear. Per the germline V gene, CDR1 is LGHNT and CDR2 is FRNRAP. The CDR3 sequence is 13 residues long. The V end was cut by 7 bases, the J end by 1 base, with 10 bases between. The CDR3 is CASVFLRNTEAFF. For the CDR3, the DNA is TGTGCTAGTGTGTTCCTTCGGAACACTGAAGCTTTCTTT.